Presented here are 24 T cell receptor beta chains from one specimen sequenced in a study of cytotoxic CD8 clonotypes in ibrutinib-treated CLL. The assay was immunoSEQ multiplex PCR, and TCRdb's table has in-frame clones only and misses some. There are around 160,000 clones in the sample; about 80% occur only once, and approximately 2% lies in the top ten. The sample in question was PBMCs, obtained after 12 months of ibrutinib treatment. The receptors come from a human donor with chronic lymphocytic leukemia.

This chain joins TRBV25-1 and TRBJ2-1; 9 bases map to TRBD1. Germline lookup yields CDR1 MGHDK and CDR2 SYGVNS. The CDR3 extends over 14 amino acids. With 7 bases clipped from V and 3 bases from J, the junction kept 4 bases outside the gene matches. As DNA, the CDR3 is TGTGCCAGCACTACAGGGGGCTTCTACAATGAGCAGTTCTTC. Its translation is CASTTGGFYNEQFF.

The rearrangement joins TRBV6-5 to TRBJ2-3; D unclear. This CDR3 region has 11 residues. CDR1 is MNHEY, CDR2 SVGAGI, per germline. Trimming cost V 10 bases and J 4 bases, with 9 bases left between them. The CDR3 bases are TGTGCCACCTCGTCCGCAGATACGCAGTATTTT. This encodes CATSSADTQYF.

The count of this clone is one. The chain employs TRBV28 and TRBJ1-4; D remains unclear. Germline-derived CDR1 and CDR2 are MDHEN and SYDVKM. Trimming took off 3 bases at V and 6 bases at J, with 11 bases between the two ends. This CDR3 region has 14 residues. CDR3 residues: CASSFQWIDEKLFF. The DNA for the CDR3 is TGTGCCAGCAGTTTCCAGTGGATAGATGAAAAACTGTTTTTT. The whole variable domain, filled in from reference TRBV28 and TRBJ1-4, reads DVKVTQSSRYLVKRTGEKVFLECVQDMDHENMFWYRQDPGLGLRLIYFSYDVKMKEKGDIPEGYSVSREKKERFSLILESASTNQTSMYLCASSFQWIDEKLFFGSGTQLSVL.

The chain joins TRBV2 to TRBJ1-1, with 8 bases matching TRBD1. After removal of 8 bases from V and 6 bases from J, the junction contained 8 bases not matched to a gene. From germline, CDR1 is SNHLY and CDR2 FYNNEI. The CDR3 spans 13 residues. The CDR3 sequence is CASDLEDRAEAFF. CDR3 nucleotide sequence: TGTGCCAGCGACTTAGAGGACAGGGCTGAAGCTTTCTTT. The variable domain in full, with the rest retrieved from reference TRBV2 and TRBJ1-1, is EPEVTQTPSHQVTQMGQEVILRCVPISNHLYFYWYRQILGQKVEFLVSFYNNEISEKSEIFDDQFSVERPDGSNFTLKIRSTKLEDSAMYFCASDLEDRAEAFFGQGTRLTVV.

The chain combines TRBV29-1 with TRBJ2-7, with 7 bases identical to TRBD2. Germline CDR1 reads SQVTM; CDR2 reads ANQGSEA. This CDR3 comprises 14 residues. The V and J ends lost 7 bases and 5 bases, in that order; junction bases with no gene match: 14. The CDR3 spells CSGMRGGSWDEQYF. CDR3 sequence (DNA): TGCAGCGGCATGCGCGGGGGTTCTTGGGACGAGCAGTACTTC.

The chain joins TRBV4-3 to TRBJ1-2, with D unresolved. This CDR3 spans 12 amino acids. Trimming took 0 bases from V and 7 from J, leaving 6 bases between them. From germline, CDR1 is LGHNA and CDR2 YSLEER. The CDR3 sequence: CASSQDRSGYTF. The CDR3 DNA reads TGCGCCAGCAGCCAAGATAGGAGTGGCTACACCTTC.

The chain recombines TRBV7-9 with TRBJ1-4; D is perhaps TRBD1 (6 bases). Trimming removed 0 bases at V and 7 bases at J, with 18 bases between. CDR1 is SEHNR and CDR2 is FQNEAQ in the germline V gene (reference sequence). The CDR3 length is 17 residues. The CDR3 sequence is CASSLARGGPGSEKLFF. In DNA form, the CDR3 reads TGTGCCAGCAGCTTAGCCCGAGGGGGACCGGGGAGTGAAAAACTGTTTTTT.

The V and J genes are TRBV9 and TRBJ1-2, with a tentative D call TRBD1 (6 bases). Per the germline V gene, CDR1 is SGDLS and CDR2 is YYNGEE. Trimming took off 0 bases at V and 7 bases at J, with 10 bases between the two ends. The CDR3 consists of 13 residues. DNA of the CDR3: TGTGCCAGCAGCGTAGAGGGGGTTGGTGGCTACACCTTC. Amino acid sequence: CASSVEGVGGYTF. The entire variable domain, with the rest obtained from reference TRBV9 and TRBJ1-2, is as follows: DSGVTQTPKHLITATGQRVTLRCSPRSGDLSVYWYQQSLDQGLQFLIQYYNGEERAKGNILERFSAQQFPDLHSELNLSSLELGDSALYFCASSVEGVGGYTFGSGTRLTVV.

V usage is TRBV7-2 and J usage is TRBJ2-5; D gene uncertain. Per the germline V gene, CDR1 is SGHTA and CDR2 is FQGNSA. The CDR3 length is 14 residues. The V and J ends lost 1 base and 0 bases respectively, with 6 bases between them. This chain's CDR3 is CASSLGLYQETQYF. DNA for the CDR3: TGTGCCAGCAGCTTAGGACTGTACCAAGAGACCCAGTACTTC.

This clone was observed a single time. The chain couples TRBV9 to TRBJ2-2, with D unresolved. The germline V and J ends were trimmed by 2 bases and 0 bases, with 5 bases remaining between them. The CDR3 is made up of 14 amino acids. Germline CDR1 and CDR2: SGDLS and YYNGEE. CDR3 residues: CASSVVSNTGELFF. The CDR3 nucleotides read TGTGCCAGCAGCGTGGTCTCGAACACCGGGGAGCTGTTTTTT.

The CDR3 spells CASSLDTYEQYF. CDR3 DNA sequence: TGCGCCAGCAGCTTGGACACCTACGAGCAGTACTTC. V gene TRBV5-1 combines with J gene TRBJ2-7; D is unresolved. The V and J ends lost 0 bases and 2 bases respectively, with 3 bases between them. CDR3 size: 12 residues. CDR1 and CDR2 from the germline V gene are SGHRS and YFSETQ.

CDR3: CASSPGTSGRRPGANVLTF. The CDR3 bases are TGTGCCAGCAGCCCCGGGACTAGCGGGAGGAGGCCTGGGGCCAACGTCCTGACTTTC. The chain uses TRBV9 and TRBJ2-6; 15 bases line up with TRBD2. J lost 2 bases, V lost 4 bases, and 7 bases had no gene match. Per germline, CDR1 SGDLS and CDR2 YYNGEE. This CDR3 has 19 amino acids.

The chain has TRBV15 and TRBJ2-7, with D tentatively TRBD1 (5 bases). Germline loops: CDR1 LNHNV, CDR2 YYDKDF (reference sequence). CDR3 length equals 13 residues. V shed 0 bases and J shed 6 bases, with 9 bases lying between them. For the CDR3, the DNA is TGTGCCACCAGCAGAGATAAGGGGTTCGAGCAGTACTTC. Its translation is CATSRDKGFEQYF.

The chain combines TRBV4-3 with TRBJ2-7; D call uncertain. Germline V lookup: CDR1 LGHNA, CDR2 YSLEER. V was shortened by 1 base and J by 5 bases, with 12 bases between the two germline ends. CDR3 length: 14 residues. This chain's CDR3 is CASSQAPPGHEQYF. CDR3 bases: TGCGCCAGCAGCCAAGCCCCCCCAGGCCACGAGCAGTACTTC.

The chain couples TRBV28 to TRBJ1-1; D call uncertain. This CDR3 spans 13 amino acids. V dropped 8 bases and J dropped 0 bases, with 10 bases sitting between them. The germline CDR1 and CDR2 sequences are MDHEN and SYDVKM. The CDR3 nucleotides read TGTGCCAGCTCCTACCAAATGAACACTGAAGCTTTCTTT. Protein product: CASSYQMNTEAFF.

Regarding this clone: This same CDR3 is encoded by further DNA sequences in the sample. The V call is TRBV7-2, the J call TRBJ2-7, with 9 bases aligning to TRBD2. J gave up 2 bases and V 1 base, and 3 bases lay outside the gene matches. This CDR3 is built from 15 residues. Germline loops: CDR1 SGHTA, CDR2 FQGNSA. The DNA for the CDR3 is TGTGCCAGCAGCTTAGAAGCGGGAGGAGCCTACGAGCAGTACTTC. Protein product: CASSLEAGGAYEQYF.

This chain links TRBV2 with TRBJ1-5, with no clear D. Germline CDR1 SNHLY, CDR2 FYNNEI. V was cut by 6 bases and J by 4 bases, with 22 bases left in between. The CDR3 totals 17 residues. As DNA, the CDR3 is TGTGCCAGCAGGGGAGGCCAGACCCCCAAAGGAAATCAGCCCCAGCATTTT. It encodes CASRGGQTPKGNQPQHF.

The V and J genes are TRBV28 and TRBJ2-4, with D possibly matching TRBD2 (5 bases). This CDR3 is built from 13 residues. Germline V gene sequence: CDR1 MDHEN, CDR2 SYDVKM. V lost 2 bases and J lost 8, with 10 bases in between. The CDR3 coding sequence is TGTGCCAGCAGTTTACCAAACGGGGACATTCAGTACTTC. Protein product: CASSLPNGDIQYF.

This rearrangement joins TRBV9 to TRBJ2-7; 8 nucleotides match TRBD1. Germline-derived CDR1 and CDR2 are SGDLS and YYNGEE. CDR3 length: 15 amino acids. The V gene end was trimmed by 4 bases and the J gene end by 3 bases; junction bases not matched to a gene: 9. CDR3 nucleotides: TGTGCCAGCAGCCCCCGGACAGGGTGGGGCTACGAGCAGTACTTC. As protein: CASSPRTGWGYEQYF.

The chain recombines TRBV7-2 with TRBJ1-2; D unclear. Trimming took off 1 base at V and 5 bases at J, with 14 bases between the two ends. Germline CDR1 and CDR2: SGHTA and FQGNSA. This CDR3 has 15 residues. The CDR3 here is CASSLVRAGRYGYTF. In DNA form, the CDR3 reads TGTGCCAGCAGCTTAGTAAGGGCAGGAAGATATGGCTACACCTTC.

CDR3: CASSRRGRMTESGELFF. The DNA for the CDR3 is TGTGCCAGTAGTAGGAGGGGGAGGATGACGGAGTCCGGGGAGCTGTTTTTT. This sequence joins TRBV19 and TRBJ2-2; D is tentatively TRBD1 or TRBD2 (6 bases each). The germline V gene encodes CDR1 LNHDA and CDR2 SQIVND (reference sequence). The CDR3 covers 17 residues. V lost 4 bases and J lost 6, with 21 bases in between.

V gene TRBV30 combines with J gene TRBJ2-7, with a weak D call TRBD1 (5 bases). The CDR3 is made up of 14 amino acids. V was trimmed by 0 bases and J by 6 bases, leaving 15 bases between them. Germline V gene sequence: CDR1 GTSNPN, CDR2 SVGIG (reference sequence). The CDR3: CAWSVGRVALEQYF. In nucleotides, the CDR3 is TGTGCCTGGAGTGTGGGGCGCGTGGCCCTCGAGCAGTACTTC.

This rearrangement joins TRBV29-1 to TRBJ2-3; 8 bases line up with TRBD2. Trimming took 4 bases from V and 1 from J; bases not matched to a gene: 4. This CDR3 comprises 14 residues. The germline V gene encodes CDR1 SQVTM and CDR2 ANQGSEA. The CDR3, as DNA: TGCAGCGTTGCGGCGGGGGGCCGCACAGATACGCAGTATTTT. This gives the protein CSVAAGGRTDTQYF.

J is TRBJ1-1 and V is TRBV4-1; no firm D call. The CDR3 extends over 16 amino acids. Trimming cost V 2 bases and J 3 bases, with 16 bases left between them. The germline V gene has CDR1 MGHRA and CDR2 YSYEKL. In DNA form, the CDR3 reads TGCGCCAGCAGCCAATTCCTTGCCTCCTTTGACACTGAAGCTTTCTTT. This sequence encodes CASSQFLASFDTEAFF.